The table lists the clone carrying this TCR beta chain with a few counts. Its matching antigen is unknown. The record originates from a study of cytotoxic CD8 clonotypes in ibrutinib-treated CLL. Turning to the study itself: The patients, around 12 relapsed/refractory and 15 treatment-naive, included around 17 who were IGHV unmutated. Study observations and caveats: Clonality rose at ibrutinib response and fell back toward baseline at progression. There were differences in sampling times between sustained-remission and progressing patients. Public clonotypes were rare and shrank or held steady on treatment.

Libraries were prepared by immunoSEQ multiplex PCR; TCRdb keeps only in-frame clonotypes and omits some of them. The table has tens of thousands of clones, around 53% seen once. The CDR3 is 15 residues long. Trimming cost V 4 bases and J 4 bases, with 17 bases left between them. CDR1 and CDR2 (germline): MGHRA, YSYEKL. Specimen: PBMCs, collected before ibrutinib treatment. The receptor was isolated from a human donor with chronic lymphocytic leukemia. The chain carries TRBV4-1 and TRBJ2-7; D unresolved. In nucleotides, the CDR3 is TGCGCCAGCAGCCCCCAGTTAGGGCTAGGGTACGAGCAGTACTTC. It translates to CASSPQLGLGYEQYF.